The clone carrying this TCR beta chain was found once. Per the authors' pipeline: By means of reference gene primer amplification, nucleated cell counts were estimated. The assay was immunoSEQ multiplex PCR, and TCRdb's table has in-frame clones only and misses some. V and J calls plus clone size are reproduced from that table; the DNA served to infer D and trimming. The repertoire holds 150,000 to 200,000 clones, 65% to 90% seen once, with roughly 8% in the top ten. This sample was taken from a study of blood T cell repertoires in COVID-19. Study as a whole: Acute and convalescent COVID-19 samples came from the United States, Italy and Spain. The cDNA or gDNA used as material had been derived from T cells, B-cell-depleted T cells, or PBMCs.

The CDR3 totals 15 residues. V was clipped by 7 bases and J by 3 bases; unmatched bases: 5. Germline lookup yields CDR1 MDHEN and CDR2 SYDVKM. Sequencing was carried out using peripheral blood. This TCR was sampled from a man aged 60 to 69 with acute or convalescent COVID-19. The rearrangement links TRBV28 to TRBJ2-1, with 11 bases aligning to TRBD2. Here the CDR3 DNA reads TGTGCCAGCACCGGACTAGCGGGTGGCTACAATGAGCAGTTCTTC. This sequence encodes CASTGLAGGYNEQFF.